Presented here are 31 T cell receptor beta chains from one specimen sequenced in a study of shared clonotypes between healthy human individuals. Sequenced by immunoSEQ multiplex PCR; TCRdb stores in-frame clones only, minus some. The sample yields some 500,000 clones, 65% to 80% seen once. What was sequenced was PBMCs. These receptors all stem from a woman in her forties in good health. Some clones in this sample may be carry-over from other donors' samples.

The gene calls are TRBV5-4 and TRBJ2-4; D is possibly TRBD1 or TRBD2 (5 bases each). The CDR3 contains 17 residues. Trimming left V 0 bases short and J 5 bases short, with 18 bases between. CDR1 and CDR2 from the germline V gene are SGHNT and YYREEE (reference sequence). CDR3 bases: TGTGCCAGCAGCTTGGCCTCAGGGACCAGCAGCCAAAACATTCAGTACTTC. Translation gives CASSLASGTSSQNIQYF.

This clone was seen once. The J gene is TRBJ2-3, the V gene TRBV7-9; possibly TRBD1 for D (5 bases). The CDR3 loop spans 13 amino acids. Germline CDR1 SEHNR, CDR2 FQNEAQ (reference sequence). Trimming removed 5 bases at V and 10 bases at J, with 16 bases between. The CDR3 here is CASSGQPTAPQYF. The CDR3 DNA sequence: TGTGCCAGCAGCGGACAACCGACAGCCCCGCAGTATTTT.

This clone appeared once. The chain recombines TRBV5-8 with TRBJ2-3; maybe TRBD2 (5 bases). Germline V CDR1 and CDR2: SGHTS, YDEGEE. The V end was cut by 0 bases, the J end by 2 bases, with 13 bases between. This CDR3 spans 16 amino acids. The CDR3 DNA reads TGTGCCAGCAGCTTGGATGGGAGTAGCTCCACAGATACGCAGTATTTT. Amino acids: CASSLDGSSSTDTQYF.

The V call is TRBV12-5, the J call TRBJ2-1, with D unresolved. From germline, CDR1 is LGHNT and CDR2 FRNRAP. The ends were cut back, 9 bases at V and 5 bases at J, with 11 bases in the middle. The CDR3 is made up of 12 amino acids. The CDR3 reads CARPSPDNEQFF. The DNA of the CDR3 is TGTGCTAGGCCCTCCCCCGACAATGAGCAGTTCTTC.

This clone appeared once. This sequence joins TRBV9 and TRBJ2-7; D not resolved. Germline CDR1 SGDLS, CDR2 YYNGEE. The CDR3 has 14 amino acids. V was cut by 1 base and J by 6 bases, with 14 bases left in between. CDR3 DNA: TGTGCCAGCAGCGTACATTTTGGATACGCCGAGCAGTACTTC. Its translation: CASSVHFGYAEQYF.

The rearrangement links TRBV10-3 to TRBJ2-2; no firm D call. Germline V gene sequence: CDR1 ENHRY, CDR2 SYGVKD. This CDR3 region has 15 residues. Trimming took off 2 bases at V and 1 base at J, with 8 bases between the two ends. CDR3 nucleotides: TGTGCCATCAGTGAGAACCCACGGAACACCGGGGAGCTGTTTTTT. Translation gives CAISENPRNTGELFF.

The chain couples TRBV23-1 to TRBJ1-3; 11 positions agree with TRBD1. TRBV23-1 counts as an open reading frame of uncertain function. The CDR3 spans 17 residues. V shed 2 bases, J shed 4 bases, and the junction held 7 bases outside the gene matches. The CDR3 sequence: CASSQGDRGSGGNTIYF. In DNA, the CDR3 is TGCGCCAGCAGTCAAGGGGACAGGGGGTCGGGCGGAAACACCATATATTTT.

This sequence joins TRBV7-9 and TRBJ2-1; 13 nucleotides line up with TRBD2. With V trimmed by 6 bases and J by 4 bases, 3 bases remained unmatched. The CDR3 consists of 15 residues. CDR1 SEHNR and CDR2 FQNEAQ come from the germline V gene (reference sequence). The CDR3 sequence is CASRGTSGEYNEQFF. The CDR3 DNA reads TGTGCCAGCAGGGGGACTAGCGGGGAGTACAATGAGCAGTTCTTC.

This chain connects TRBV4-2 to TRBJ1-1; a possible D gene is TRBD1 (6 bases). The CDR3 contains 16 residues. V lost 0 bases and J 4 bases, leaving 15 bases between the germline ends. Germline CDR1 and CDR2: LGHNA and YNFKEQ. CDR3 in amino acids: CASSQDSDSRLTEAFF. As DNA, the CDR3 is TGTGCCAGCAGCCAAGATTCGGACAGCCGGCTCACTGAAGCTTTCTTT.

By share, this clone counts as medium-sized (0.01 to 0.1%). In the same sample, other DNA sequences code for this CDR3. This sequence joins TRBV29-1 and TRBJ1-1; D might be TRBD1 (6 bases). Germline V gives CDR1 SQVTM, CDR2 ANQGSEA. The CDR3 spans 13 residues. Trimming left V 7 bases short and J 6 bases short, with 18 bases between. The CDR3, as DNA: TGCAGCGCTTACCGGGACAAGGATGCTGAAGCTTTCTTT. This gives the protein CSAYRDKDAEAFF.

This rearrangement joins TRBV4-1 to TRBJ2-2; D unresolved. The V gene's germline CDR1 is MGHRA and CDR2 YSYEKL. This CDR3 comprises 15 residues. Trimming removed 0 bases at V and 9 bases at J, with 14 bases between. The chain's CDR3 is CASSQDSLNQRELFF. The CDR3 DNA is TGCGCCAGCAGCCAAGATTCCCTCAACCAGCGGGAGCTGTTTTTT.

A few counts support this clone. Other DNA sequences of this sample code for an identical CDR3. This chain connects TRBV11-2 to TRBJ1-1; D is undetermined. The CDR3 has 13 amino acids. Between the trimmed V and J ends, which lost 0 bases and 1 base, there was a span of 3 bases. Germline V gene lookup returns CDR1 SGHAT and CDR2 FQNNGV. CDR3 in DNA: TGTGCCAGCAGCTTAGATCCGAACACTGAAGCTTTCTTT. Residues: CASSLDPNTEAFF.

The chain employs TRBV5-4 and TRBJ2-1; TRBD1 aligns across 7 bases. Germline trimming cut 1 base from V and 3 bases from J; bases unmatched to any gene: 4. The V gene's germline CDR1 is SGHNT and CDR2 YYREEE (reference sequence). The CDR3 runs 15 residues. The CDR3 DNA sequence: TGTGCCAGCAGCTTGCGGGCAGGGGGCTACAATGAGCAGTTCTTC. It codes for CASSLRAGGYNEQFF.

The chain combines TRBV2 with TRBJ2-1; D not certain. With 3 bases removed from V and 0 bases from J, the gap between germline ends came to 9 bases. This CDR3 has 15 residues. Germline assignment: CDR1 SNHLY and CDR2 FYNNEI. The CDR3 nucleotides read TGTGCCAGCAGTGACGCGGCGAGCTCCTACAATGAGCAGTTCTTC. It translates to CASSDAASSYNEQFF.

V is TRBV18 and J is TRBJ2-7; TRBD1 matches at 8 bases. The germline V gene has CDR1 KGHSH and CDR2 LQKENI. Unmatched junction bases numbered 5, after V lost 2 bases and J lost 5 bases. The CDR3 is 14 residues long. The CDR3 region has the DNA TGTGCCAGCTCACCAGCGACAGGGGTCCACGAGCAGTACTTC. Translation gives CASSPATGVHEQYF.

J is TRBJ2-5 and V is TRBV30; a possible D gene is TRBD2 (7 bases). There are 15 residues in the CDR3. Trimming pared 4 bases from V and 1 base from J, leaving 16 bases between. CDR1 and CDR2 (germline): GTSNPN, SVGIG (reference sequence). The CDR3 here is CAWNMGGASQETQYF. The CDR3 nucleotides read TGTGCCTGGAACATGGGGGGGGCCTCCCAAGAGACCCAGTACTTC.

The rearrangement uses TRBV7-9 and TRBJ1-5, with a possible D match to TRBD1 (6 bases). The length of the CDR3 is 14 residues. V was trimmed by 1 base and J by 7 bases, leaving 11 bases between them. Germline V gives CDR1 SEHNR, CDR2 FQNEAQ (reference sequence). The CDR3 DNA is TGTGCCAGCAGCTTAGACAGGGTCAGACAGCCCCAGCATTTT. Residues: CASSLDRVRQPQHF. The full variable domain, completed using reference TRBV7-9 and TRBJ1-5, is DTGVSQNPRHKITKRGQNVTFRCDPISEHNRLYWYRQTLGQGPEFLTYFQNEAQLEKSRLLSDRFSAERPKGSFSTLEIQRTEQGDSAMYLCASSLDRVRQPQHFGDGTRLSIL.

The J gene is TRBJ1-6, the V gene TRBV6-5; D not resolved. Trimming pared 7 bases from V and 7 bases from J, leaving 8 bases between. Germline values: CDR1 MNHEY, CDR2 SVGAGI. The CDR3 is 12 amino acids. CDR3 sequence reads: CASNQPNSPLHF. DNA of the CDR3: TGTGCCAGCAACCAGCCCAATTCACCCCTCCACTTT.

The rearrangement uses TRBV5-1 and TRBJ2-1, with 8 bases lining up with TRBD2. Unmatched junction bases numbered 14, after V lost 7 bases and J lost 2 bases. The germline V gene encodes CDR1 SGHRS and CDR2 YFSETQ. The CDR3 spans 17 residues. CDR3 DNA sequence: TGCGCCAGCTCGGGGGGGTCCCTCGCCTCGGCCTACAATGAGCAGTTCTTC. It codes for CASSGGSLASAYNEQFF.

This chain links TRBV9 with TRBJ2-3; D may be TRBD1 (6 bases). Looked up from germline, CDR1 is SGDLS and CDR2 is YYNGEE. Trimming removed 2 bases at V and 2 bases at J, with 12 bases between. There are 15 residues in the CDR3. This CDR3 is CASSVMRGYTDTQYF. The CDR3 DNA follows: TGTGCCAGCAGCGTTATGAGGGGGTACACAGATACGCAGTATTTT.

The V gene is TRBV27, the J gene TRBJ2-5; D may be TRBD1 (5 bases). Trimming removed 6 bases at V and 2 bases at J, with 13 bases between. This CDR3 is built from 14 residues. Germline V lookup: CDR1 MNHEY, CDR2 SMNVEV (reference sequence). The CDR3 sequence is CASSPWGSQETQYF. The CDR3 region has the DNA TGTGCCAGCAGCCCCTGGGGCTCGCAAGAGACCCAGTACTTC.

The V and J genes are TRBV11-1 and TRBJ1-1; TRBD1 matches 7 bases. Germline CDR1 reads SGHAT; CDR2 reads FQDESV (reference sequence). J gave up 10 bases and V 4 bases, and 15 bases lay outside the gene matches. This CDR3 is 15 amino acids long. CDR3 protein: CASSYLRDSLEGAFF. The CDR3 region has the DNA TGTGCCAGCAGCTACCTACGGGACAGCCTAGAGGGAGCTTTCTTT.

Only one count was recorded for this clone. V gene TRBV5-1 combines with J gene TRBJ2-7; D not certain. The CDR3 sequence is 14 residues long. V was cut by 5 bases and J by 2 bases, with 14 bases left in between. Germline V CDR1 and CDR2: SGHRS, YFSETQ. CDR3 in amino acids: CASSENMGTYEQYF. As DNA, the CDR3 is TGCGCCAGCAGTGAGAATATGGGTACCTACGAGCAGTACTTC.

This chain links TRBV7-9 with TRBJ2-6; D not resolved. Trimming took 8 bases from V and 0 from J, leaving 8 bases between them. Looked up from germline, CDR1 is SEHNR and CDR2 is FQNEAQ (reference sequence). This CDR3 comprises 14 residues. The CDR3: CASPPSSGANVLTF. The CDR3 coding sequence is TGTGCCAGCCCTCCAAGCTCTGGGGCCAACGTCCTGACTTTC.

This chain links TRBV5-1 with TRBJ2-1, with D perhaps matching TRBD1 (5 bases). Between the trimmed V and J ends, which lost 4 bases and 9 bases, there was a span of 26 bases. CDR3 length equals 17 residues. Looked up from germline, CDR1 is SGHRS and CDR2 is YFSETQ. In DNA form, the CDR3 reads TGCGCCAGCAGCGACCTGGGTGGGGCTAGTCTTGGTCTTGAGCAGTTCTTC. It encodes CASSDLGGASLGLEQFF. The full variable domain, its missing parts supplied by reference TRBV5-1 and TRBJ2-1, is KAGVTQTPRYLIKTRGQQVTLSCSPISGHRSVSWYQQTPGQGLQFLFEYFSETQRNKGNFPGRFSGRQFSNSRSEMNVSTLELGDSALYLCASSDLGGASLGLEQFFGPGTRLTVL.

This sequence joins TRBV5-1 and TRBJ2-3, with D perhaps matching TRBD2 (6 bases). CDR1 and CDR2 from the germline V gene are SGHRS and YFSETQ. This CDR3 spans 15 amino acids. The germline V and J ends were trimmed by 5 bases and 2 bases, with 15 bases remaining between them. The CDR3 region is CASRLFAGNTDTQYF. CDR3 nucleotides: TGCGCCAGCAGACTTTTTGCGGGAAACACAGATACGCAGTATTTT.

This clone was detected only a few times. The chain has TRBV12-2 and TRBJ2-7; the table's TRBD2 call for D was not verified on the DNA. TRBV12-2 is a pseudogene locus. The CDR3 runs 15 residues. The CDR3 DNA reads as TGTGCAAGTCGCTTAGGCCGGGACTACCACTACGAGCAGTACTTC. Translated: CASRLGRDYHYEQYF.

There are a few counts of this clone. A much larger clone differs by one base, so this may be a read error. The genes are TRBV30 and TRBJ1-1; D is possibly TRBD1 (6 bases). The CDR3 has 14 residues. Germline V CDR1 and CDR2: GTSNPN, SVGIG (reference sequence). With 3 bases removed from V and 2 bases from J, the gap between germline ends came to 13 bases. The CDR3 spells CAWSGQTINTEAFF. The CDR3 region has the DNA TGTGCCTGGAGCGGACAGACGATTAACACTGAAGCTTTCTTT.

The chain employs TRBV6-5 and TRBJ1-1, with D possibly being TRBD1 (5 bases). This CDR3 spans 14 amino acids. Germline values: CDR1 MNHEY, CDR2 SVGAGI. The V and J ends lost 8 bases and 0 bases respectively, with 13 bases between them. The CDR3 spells CASGTGLMNTEAFF. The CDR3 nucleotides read TGTGCCAGCGGAACGGGACTTATGAACACTGAAGCTTTCTTT.

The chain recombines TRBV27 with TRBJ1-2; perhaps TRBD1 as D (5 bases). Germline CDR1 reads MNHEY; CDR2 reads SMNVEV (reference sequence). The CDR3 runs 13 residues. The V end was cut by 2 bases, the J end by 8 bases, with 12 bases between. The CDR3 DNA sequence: TGTGCCAGCAGTTTAGACGGGCAGGGAGGCTACACCTTC. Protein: CASSLDGQGGYTF.

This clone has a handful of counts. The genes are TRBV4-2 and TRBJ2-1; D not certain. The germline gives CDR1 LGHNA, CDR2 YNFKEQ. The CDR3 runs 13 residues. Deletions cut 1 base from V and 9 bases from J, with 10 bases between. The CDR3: CASSQAPEGEQFF. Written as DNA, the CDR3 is TGTGCCAGCAGCCAAGCGCCGGAAGGTGAGCAGTTCTTC.